Here is one T cell receptor beta chain with its context. The target antigen is unknown. Random hexamers primed reverse transcription of about 0.45 to 1 ug RNA. TCRdb re-called the immunoSEQ multiplex PCR reads through MiXCR, storing one row per CDR3 protein. This sample has some 120,000 distinct CDR3 sequences, with about 95% found just once. CDR3 length equals 12 residues. V lost 6 bases, J lost 10 bases, and 16 bases lay in between. Germline V lookup: CDR1 SQVTM, CDR2 ANQGSEA. The data originate from a study of CD8 T cells in Susac syndrome. Overall study results and limits: The study admitted that it had a relatively small number of individuals in its TCR sequencing and HLA analysis.

This chain joins TRBV29-1 and TRBJ2-1, with D perhaps matching TRBD1 or TRBD2 (5 bases each). The sample comprised CD4+ T cells from PBMCs. The sequence was obtained from a human donor in good health. DNA of the CDR3: TGCAGCGTCAGAACGGGGCACCGCGAGCAGTTCTTC. Its protein product is CSVRTGHREQFF.